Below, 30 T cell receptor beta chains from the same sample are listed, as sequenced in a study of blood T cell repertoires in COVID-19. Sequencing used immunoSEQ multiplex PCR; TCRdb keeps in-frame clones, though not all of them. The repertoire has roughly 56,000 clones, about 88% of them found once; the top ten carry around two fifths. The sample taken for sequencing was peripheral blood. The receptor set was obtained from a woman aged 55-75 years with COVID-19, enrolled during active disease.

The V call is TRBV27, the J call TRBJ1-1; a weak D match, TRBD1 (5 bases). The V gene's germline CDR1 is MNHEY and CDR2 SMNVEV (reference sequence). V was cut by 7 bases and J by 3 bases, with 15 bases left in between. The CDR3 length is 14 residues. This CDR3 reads CASTRGVGDTEAFF. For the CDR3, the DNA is TGTGCCAGCACCCGGGGGGTCGGGGACACTGAAGCTTTCTTT.

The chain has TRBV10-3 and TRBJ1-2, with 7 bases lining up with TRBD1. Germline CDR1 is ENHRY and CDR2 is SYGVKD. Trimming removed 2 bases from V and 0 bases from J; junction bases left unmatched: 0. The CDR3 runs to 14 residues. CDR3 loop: CAISETGANYGYTF. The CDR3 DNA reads TGTGCCATCAGTGAGACAGGGGCTAACTATGGCTACACCTTC.

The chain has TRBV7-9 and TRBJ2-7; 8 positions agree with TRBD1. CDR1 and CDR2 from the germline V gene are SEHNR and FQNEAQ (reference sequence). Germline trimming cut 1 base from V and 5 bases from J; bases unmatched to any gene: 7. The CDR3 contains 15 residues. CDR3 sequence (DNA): TGTGCCAGCAGCTTAGAAGGACAGGGTCGTGACGAGCAGTACTTC. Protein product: CASSLEGQGRDEQYF.

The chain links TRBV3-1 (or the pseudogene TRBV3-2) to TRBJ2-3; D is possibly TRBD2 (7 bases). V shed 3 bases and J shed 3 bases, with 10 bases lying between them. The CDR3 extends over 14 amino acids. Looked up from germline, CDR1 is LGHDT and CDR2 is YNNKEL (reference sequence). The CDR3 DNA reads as TGTGCCAGCAGCCATAGGGGGGGTACAGATACGCAGTATTTT. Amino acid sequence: CASSHRGGTDTQYF.

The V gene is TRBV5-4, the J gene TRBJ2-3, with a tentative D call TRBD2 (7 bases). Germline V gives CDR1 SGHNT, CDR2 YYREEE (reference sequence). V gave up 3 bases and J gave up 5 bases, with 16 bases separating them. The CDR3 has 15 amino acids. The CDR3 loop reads CASSSRGGAGDTQYF. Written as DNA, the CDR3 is TGTGCCAGCAGCTCAAGGGGGGGAGCTGGAGATACGCAGTATTTT.

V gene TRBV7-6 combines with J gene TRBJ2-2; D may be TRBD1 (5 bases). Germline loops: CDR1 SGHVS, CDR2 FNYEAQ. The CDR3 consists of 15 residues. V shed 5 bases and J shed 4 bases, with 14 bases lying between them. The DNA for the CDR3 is TGTGCCAGCAGCCTGGACACCCCCGGCACCGGGGAGCTGTTTTTT. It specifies CASSLDTPGTGELFF. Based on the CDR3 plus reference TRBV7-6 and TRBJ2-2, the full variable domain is GAGVSQSPRYKVTKRGQDVALRCDPISGHVSLYWYRQALGQGPEFLTYFNYEAQQDKSGLPNDRFSAERPEGSISTLTIQRTEQRDSAMYRCASSLDTPGTGELFFGEGSRLTVL.

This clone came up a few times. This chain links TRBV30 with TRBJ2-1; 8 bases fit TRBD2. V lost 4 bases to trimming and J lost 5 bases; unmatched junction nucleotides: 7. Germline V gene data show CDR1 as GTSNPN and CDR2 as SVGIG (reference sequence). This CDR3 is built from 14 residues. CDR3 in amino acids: CAWTRGGNNNEQFF. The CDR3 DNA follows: TGTGCCTGGACCCGGGGGGGAAACAACAATGAGCAGTTCTTC.

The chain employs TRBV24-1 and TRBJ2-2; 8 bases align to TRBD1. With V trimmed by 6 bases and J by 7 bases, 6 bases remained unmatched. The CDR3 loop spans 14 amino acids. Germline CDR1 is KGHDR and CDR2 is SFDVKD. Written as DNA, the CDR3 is TGTGCCACCAGTTCAGGACAGGGAAGCGGGGAGCTGTTTTTT. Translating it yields CATSSGQGSGELFF.

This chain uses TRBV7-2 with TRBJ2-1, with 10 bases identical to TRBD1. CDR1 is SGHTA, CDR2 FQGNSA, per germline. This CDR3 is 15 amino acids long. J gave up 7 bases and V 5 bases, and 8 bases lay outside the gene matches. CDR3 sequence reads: CASSPRDRGRNEQFF. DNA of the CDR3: TGTGCCAGCAGCCCCCGGGACAGGGGTCGAAATGAGCAGTTCTTC.

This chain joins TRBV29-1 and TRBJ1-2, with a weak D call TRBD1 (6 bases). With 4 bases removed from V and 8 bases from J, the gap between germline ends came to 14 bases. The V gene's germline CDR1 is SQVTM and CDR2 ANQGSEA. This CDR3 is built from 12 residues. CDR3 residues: CSVGTGFGGYTF. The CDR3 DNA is TGCAGCGTTGGTACAGGGTTTGGCGGCTACACCTTC.

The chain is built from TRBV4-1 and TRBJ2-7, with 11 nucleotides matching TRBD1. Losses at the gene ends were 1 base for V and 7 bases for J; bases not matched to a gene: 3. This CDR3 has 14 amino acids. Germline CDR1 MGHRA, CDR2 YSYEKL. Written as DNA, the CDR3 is TGCGCCAGCAGCCAAGGGACAGGGGGCAGGGAGCAGTACTTC. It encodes CASSQGTGGREQYF.

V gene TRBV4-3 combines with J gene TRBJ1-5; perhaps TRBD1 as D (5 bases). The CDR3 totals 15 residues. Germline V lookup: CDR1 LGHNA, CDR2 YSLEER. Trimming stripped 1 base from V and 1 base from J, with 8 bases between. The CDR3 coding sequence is TGCGCCAGCAGCCAAGCGCACAGGAGCAATCAGCCCCAGCATTTT. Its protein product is CASSQAHRSNQPQHF.

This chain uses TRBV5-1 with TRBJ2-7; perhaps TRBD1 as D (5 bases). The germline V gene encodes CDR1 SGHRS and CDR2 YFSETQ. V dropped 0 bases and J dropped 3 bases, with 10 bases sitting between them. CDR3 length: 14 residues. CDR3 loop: CASSLAPGNYEQYF. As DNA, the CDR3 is TGCGCCAGCAGCTTGGCTCCAGGGAACTACGAGCAGTACTTC.

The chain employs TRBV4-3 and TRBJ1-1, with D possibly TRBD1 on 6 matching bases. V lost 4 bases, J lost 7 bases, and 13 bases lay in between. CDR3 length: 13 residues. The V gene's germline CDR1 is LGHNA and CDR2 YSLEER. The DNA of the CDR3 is TGCGCCAGCAGCCCGCCGGGACACGGTGAAGCTTTCTTT. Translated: CASSPPGHGEAFF.

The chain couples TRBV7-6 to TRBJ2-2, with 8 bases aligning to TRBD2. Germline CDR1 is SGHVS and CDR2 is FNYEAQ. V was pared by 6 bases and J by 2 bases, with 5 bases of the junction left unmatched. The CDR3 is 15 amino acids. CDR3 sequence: CASRNSGANTGELFF. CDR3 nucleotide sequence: TGTGCCAGCAGGAATAGCGGGGCAAACACCGGGGAGCTGTTTTTT.

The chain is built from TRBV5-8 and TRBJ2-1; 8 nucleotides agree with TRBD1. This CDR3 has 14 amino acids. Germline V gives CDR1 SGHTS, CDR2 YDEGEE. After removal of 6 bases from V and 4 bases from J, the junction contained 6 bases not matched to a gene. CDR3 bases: TGTGCCAGCAACAGGGGGACGGTTTACAATGAGCAGTTCTTC. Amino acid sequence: CASNRGTVYNEQFF.

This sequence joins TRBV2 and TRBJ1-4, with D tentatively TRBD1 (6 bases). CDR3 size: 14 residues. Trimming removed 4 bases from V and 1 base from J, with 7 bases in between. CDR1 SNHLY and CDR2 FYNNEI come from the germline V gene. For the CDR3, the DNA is TGTGCCAGCAGTGGGACAGAAACTAATGAAAAACTGTTTTTT. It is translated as CASSGTETNEKLFF.

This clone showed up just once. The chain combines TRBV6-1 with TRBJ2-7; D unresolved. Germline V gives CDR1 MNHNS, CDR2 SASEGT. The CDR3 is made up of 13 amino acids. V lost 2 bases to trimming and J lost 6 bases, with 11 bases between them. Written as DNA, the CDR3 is TGTGCCAGCAGTGAATTTCCACAGACCGAGCAGTACTTC. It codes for CASSEFPQTEQYF.

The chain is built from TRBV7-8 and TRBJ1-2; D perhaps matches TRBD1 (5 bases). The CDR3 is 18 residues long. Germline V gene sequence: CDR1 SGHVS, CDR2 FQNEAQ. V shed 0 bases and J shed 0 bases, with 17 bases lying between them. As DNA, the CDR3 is TGTGCCAGCAGCTTAGCGTTAGGAGGGGATGCGGCTAACTATGGCTACACCTTC. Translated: CASSLALGGDAANYGYTF.

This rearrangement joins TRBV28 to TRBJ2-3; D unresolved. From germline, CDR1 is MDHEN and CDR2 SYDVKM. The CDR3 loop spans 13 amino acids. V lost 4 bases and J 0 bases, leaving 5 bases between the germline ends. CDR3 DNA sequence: TGTGCCAGCAGTTCTCCTAGCACAGATACGCAGTATTTT. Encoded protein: CASSSPSTDTQYF.

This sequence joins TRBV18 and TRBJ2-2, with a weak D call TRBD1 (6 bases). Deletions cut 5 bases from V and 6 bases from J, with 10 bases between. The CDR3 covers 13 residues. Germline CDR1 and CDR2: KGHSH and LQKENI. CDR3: CASSIQGAGELFF. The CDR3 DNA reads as TGTGCCAGCTCAATACAGGGAGCCGGGGAGCTGTTTTTT.

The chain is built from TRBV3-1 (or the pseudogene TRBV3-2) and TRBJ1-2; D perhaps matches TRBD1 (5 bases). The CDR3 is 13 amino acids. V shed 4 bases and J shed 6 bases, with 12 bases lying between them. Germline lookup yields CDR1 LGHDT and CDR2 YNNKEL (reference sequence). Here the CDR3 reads CASSLGRADGYTF. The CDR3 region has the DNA TGTGCCAGCAGCCTAGGCAGGGCGGATGGCTACACCTTC.

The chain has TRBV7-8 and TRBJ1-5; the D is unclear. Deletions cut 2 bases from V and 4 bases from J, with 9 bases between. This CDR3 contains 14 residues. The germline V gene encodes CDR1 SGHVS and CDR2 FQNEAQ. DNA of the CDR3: TGTGCCAGCAGCTTATGGCAGTCAAATCAGCCCCAGCATTTT. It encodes CASSLWQSNQPQHF.

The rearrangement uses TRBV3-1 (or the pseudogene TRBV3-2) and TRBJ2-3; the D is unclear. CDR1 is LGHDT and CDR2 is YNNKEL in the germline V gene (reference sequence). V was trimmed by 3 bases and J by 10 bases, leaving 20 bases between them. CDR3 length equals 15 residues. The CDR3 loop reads CASSHPSGLQSPQYF. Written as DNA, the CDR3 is TGTGCCAGCAGCCACCCCTCAGGTCTGCAGTCGCCGCAGTATTTT.

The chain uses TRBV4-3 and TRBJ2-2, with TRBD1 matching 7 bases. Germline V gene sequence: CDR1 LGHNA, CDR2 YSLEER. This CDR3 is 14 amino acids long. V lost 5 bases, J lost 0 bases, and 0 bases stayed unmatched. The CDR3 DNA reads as TGCGCCAGCAGCGACAGGGCGAACACCGGGGAGCTGTTTTTT. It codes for CASSDRANTGELFF.

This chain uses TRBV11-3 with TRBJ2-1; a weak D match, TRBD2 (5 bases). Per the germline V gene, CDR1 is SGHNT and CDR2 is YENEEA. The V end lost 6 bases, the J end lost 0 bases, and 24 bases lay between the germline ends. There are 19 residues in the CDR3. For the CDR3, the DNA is TGTGCCAGCAGGCAGACTCAGGTGGACGGAGGAGGCTCCTACAATGAGCAGTTCTTC. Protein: CASRQTQVDGGGSYNEQFF.

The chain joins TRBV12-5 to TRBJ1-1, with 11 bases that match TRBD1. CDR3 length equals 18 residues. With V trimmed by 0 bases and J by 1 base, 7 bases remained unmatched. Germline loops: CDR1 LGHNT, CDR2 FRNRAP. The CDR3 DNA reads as TGTGCTAGTGGTTTGGTAAAGGACAGGGGGCCATGGAACACTGAAGCTTTCTTT. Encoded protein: CASGLVKDRGPWNTEAFF.

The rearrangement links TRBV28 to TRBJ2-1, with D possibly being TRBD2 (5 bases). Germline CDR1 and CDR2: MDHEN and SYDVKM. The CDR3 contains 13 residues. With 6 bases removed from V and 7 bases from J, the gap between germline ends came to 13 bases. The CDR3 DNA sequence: TGTGCCAGCAGCCCCGGGGATAGGAATGAGCAGTTCTTC. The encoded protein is CASSPGDRNEQFF.

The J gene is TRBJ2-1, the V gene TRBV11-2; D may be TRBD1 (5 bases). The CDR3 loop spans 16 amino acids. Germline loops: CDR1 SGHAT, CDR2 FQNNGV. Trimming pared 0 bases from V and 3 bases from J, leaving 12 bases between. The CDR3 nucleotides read TGTGCCAGCAGCTTAGATCGGACACGTTTCTACAATGAGCAGTTCTTC. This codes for CASSLDRTRFYNEQFF.

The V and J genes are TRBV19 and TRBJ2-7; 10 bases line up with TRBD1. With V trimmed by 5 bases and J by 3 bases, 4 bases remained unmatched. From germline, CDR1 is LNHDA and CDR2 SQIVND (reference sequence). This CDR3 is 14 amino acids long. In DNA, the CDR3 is TGTGCCAGTAGTTCCTGGGACAGGGGCTACGAGCAGTACTTC. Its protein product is CASSSWDRGYEQYF. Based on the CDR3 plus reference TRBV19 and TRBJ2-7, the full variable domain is DGGITQSPKYLFRKEGQNVTLSCEQNLNHDAMYWYRQDPGQGLRLIYYSQIVNDFQKGDIAEGYSVSREKKESFPLTVTSAQKNPTAFYLCASSSWDRGYEQYFGPGTRLTVT.